These 11 T cell receptor beta chains share one sample of origin, sequenced in a study of cytomegalovirus exposure and HLA in healthy donors. PCR used 60 Vbeta primers and 13 Jbeta primers. Assay used: immunoSEQ multiplex PCR; TCRdb lists only in-frame clones, some missing. Here the sample spans roughly 230,000 clones, around 84% being singletons. Sequencing was performed on PBMCs. The receptors come from a girl aged 2 to 9 in good health and CMV-seronegative.

The chain links TRBV6-5 to TRBJ1-1; D is undetermined. Looked up from germline, CDR1 is MNHEY and CDR2 is SVGAGI. The V gene lost 5 bases and the J gene lost 4 bases, with 11 bases spanning the gap. The CDR3 runs 13 residues. In DNA form, the CDR3 reads TGTGCCAGCAGTACCGTCTTCAGCACTGAAGCTTTCTTT. Amino acid sequence: CASSTVFSTEAFF.

The gene calls are TRBV15 and TRBJ1-2, with TRBD1 as a possible D gene (6 bases). Germline CDR1 LNHNV, CDR2 YYDKDF (reference sequence). V shed 9 bases and J shed 0 bases, with 14 bases lying between them. The CDR3 has 14 residues. In DNA, the CDR3 is TGTGCCACGCGAGGGGACAACGCTAACTATGGCTACACCTTC. Amino acid sequence: CATRGDNANYGYTF.

The rearrangement uses TRBV5-1 and TRBJ1-6; TRBD1 agrees at 8 bases. This CDR3 is built from 10 residues. Germline trimming cut 9 bases from V and 12 bases from J; bases unmatched to any gene: 2. Germline-derived CDR1 and CDR2 are SGHRS and YFSETQ. Here the CDR3 reads CAKQGGPLHF. The DNA of the CDR3 is TGCGCCAAACAGGGGGGACCCCTCCACTTT.

The V and J genes are TRBV15 and TRBJ2-7, with TRBD1 matching over 7 bases. This CDR3 contains 20 residues. The junction had 25 bases not matched to a gene; V was cut back by 5 bases and J by 3 bases. Germline lookup yields CDR1 LNHNV and CDR2 YYDKDF (reference sequence). The CDR3 DNA reads TGTGCCACCAGCCTAGGCGCGACAGGGCTGAGTGGATCCTCGATCTACGAGCAGTACTTC. Translating gives CATSLGATGLSGSSIYEQYF.

The rearrangement uses TRBV5-6 and TRBJ2-7; 7 bases are a match to TRBD1. CDR1 is SGHDT and CDR2 is YYEEEE in the germline V gene. This CDR3 is built from 13 residues. Trimming removed 2 bases from V and 6 bases from J; junction bases left unmatched: 5. CDR3 nucleotide sequence: TGTGCCAGCAGCTTAGGTGCAGGGGGCGAGCAGTACTTC. It translates to CASSLGAGGEQYF.

This rearrangement joins TRBV9 to TRBJ1-2, with a possible D match to TRBD1 (5 bases). The CDR3 length is 16 residues. V lost 0 bases and J 0 bases, leaving 12 bases between the germline ends. CDR1 is SGDLS and CDR2 is YYNGEE in the germline V gene. CDR3 nucleotide sequence: TGTGCCAGCAGCGTAGGGGGACTTACCACTAACTATGGCTACACCTTC. Protein sequence: CASSVGGLTTNYGYTF.

V gene TRBV20-1 combines with J gene TRBJ2-1, with D unclear. CDR3 length: 11 amino acids. The germline V and J ends were trimmed by 3 bases and 8 bases, with 8 bases remaining between them. CDR1 DFQATT and CDR2 SNEGSKA come from the germline V gene (reference sequence). CDR3 region: CSASPHYEQFF. The DNA of the CDR3 is TGCAGTGCTAGCCCCCACTATGAGCAGTTCTTC.

The chain combines TRBV9 with TRBJ2-3; weak D call: TRBD2 (6 bases). The V end was cut by 1 base, the J end by 1 base, with 13 bases between. CDR1 and CDR2 from the germline V gene are SGDLS and YYNGEE. This CDR3 spans 16 amino acids. The CDR3 loop is CASSVWDRRGTDTQYF. The CDR3 nucleotides are TGTGCCAGCAGCGTATGGGACCGGAGGGGCACAGATACGCAGTATTTT. Full variable domain (missing parts from reference TRBV9 and TRBJ2-3): DSGVTQTPKHLITATGQRVTLRCSPRSGDLSVYWYQQSLDQGLQFLIQYYNGEERAKGNILERFSAQQFPDLHSELNLSSLELGDSALYFCASSVWDRRGTDTQYFGPGTRLTVL.

The chain uses TRBV13 and TRBJ2-7; D is unresolved. Germline V gene lookup returns CDR1 PRHDT and CDR2 FYEKMQ (reference sequence). V lost 0 bases to trimming and J lost 1 base, with 7 bases between them. The CDR3 extends over 14 amino acids. CDR3 in DNA: TGTGCCAGCAGCTTAGGGCCGAGATCCTACGAGCAGTACTTC. Its translation is CASSLGPRSYEQYF.

The chain combines TRBV30 with TRBJ1-4; the D is unclear. Looked up from germline, CDR1 is GTSNPN and CDR2 is SVGIG (reference sequence). The CDR3 has 11 amino acids. Trimming left V 5 bases short and J 2 bases short, with 3 bases between. CDR3 sequence (DNA): TGTGCCTGGCGTACTAATGAAAAACTGTTTTTT. This translates into CAWRTNEKLFF.

The J gene is TRBJ2-2, the V gene TRBV30; possible D gene TRBD1, 5 bases. Looked up from germline, CDR1 is GTSNPN and CDR2 is SVGIG (reference sequence). This CDR3 has 17 amino acids. With 0 bases removed from V and 1 base from J, the gap between germline ends came to 15 bases. The CDR3 protein is CAWSVRYPGLNTGELFF. CDR3 coding DNA: TGTGCCTGGAGTGTAAGGTACCCAGGGTTGAACACCGGGGAGCTGTTTTTT.